This TCR beta chain is drawn from a study of T cells after yellow fever vaccination. TCRdb used MiXCR to reprocess the 5' RACE reads, holding one entry per CDR3 protein. Among roughly 250,000 distinct CDR3 sequences listed, about an eighth were seen once. Sequencing used CD4+ T cells sorted from PBMCs, obtained 45 days after the yellow fever booster vaccination. This sequence was found in a man aged 25-45 years who received the YFV17D yellow fever vaccine.

DNA of the CDR3: TGTGCCAGCAGTTCGGGACTAGCGGGAGAGGGGGATACGCAGTATTTT. It codes for CASSSGLAGEGDTQYF. The genes are TRBV12-3 or TRBV12-4 and TRBJ2-3, with 14 bases matching TRBD2. J lost 6 bases, V lost 4 bases, and 6 bases had no gene match. This CDR3 spans 16 amino acids.